This T cell receptor beta chain emerged from a study of cytomegalovirus exposure and HLA in healthy donors. Study outcomes and limitations: Reports indicate that TCR beta sequences accurately predicted the HLA-A and HLA-B alleles of most subjects. Earlier results showed most TCR beta V segments being productive about 87% or about 30% of the time.

Between the trimmed V and J ends, which lost 4 bases and 1 base, there was a span of 9 bases. This CDR3 has 14 amino acids. Looked up from germline, CDR1 is SGHRS and CDR2 is YFSETQ. Use of 60 Vbeta and 13 Jbeta primers characterized the PCR. Per the original methods: A later analysis tallied some 84 million unique TCR beta chains, around 11 million of them shared. Sequencing used immunoSEQ multiplex PCR; TCRdb keeps in-frame clones, though not all of them. V and J calls and clone size are those listed in that table; D and trimming were worked out from the DNA. The listing records 140,000 to 150,000 clones. About this clone: Antigen specificity is unknown.

The rearrangement links TRBV5-1 to TRBJ1-3, with D unresolved. This TCR derives from a male donor in good health and CMV-seronegative. What was sequenced was PBMCs. CDR3 loop: CASSLDRSGNTIYF. The CDR3 bases are TGCGCCAGCAGCCTAGATAGATCTGGAAACACCATATATTTT.